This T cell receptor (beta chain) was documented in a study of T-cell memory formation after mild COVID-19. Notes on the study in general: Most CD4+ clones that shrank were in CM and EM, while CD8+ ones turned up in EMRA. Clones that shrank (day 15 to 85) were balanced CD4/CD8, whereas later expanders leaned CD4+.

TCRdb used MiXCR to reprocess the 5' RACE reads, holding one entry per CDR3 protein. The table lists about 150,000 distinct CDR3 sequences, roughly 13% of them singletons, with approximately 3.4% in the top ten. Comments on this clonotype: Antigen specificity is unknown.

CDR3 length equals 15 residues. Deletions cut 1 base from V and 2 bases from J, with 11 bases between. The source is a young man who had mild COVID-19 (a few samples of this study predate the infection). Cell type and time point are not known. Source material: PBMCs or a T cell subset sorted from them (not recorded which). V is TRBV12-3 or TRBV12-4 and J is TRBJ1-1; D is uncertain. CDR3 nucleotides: TGTGCCAGCAGTTTAGGTTTCAATCCCAACACTGAAGCTTTCTTT. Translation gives CASSLGFNPNTEAFF.